The TCR beta chain under discussion was sequenced for a study of blood T cell repertoires in COVID-19 (dated by TCRdb to between 2020 and 2021). Some background on the complete study: Collaborator samples came from the United States, Italy and Spain and covered acute and convalescent phases of COVID-19. Nearly every sample came with metadata listing a de-identified subject ID, COVID-19 status, age in years and sex. Where available, HLA class I and class II types were taken from metadata supplied by the sample provider and were not determined by assay-based typing. The dataset comprised deeply sampled blood TCRbeta repertoires from subjects exposed to, actively infected with, or recovered from COVID-19. The repertoires were released in a freely available public database intended as a resource for research on the immune response to SARS-CoV-2. The prospective study material was composed of cDNA or gDNA derived from T cells, B-cell-depleted T cells, or PBMCs. The samples were drawn from the first 160 participants of the ongoing ImmuneRACE study and from 950 to 1,500 subjects provided by 6 global collaborators. Summary of the overall study and its limitations: How much clinical and demographic metadata was included differed by source and by participant, and the metadata was provided uncurated.

The CDR3 measures 11 amino acids from cysteine to phenylalanine. Only CDR3 DNA remains: 33 bases, in frame from the first base. V was cut back by 6 bases and J by 4 bases, leaving a gap of 4 bases between them. CDR1 and CDR2 are drawn from the germline V gene: LGHNT, FRNRAP. Another Seattle source contributed samples from volunteer blood donors who had recovered from COVID-19. Each collaborating institution followed its own protocols to collect whole blood in K2EDTA tubes. Collaborator samples were shipped for TCRbeta analysis as frozen whole blood, isolated PBMCs, or DNA extracted from either sample type. TCRbeta CDR3 regions were amplified from genomic DNA using the immunoSEQ Assay, a bias-controlled multiplex PCR. Concerning the study's data processing: The number of nucleated cells in each sample was estimated by amplification of reference gene primers within the assay. To quantify the absolute abundance of each unique TCRbeta CDR3 rearrangement, sequence reads were collapsed and filtered. For each sample, productive Simpson clonality was calculated by taking the square root of Simpson's diversity index across productive rearrangements. What TCRdb holds here is the immuneACCESS table cut down to in-frame rearrangements. Part of the clones is not present; checked against another copy, under half of the missing clones reflect an unresolved V gene, and the others are unexplained. V, J and clone size derive from that table, while D and trimming were established from the DNA sequence. This sample gives approximately 120,000 clones in total; about 86% of them show up just once. About a sixth of the sample rests with the top ten.

Regarding this clone: No cognate antigen has been identified for it. The sample holds no much larger clone one base away, and base qualities are not on file.

The V and J segments used are TRBV12-5 and TRBJ2-1; the D gene identity is not certain. This sequence was found in a woman in her fifties or sixties who had recovered from COVID-19. The sequencing sample was made of peripheral blood. CDR3 region: CASGRYNEQFF. The nucleotide sequence is given as TGTGCTAGTGGCAGGTACAATGAGCAGTTCTTC.